Listed here are 19 T cell receptor beta chains from one sample, sequenced in a study of cytotoxic CD8 clonotypes in ibrutinib-treated CLL. Only in-frame clones appear in the TCRdb table, and some are missing; sequencing was by immunoSEQ multiplex PCR. The sample lists 55,000 to 80,000 clones, about nine tenths occurring once. Sequencing was performed on PBMCs, taken after 12 months of ibrutinib treatment. The receptors here all came from a human donor with chronic lymphocytic leukemia.

The rearrangement joins TRBV9 to TRBJ2-1; TRBD2 aligns across 13 bases. Losses at the gene ends were 2 bases for V and 6 bases for J; bases not matched to a gene: 5. Per germline, CDR1 SGDLS and CDR2 YYNGEE. This CDR3 spans 16 amino acids. The DNA for the CDR3 is TGTGCCAGCAGCGTGTCACTAGCGGGAGGGGTCAATGAGCAGTTCTTC. Translated: CASSVSLAGGVNEQFF.

The J gene is TRBJ1-2, the V gene TRBV6-5; D may be TRBD1 (6 bases). From germline, CDR1 is MNHEY and CDR2 SVGAGI. The CDR3 length is 13 residues. The V end lost 5 bases, the J end lost 7 bases, and 14 bases lay between the germline ends. The CDR3 DNA sequence: TGTGCCAGCAGTGCACAGGGCTTTGGTGGCTACACCTTC. Amino acid sequence: CASSAQGFGGYTF.

This clone occurred once. The gene calls are TRBV19 and TRBJ2-2; the D is unclear. Trimming cost V 3 bases and J 6 bases, with 8 bases left between them. In germline, CDR1 is LNHDA, CDR2 SQIVND (reference sequence). The CDR3 is made up of 13 amino acids. The CDR3, as DNA: TGTGCCAGTAGTATCGGCGTCCCCGGGGAGCTGTTTTTT. As protein: CASSIGVPGELFF. Full variable domain (remainder filled in from reference TRBV19 and TRBJ2-2): DGGITQSPKYLFRKEGQNVTLSCEQNLNHDAMYWYRQDPGQGLRLIYYSQIVNDFQKGDIAEGYSVSREKKESFPLTVTSAQKNPTAFYLCASSIGVPGELFFGEGSRLTVL.

The J gene is TRBJ2-7, the V gene TRBV5-1; 8 bases line up with TRBD2. The trim removed 0 bases at V and 2 bases at J, leaving 7 bases unmatched. The CDR3 is 16 residues long. Germline V CDR1 and CDR2: SGHRS, YFSETQ. The CDR3 bases are TGCGCCAGCAGCTTGGACCTAGCGGGCCAAACCTACGAGCAGTACTTC. It encodes CASSLDLAGQTYEQYF.

The chain links TRBV11-3 to TRBJ2-7; D may be TRBD2 (7 bases). CDR3 length equals 15 residues. Germline V lookup: CDR1 SGHNT, CDR2 YENEEA. The V gene lost 3 bases and the J gene lost 3 bases, with 15 bases spanning the gap. As DNA, the CDR3 is TGTGCCAGCAGCTTCCAAGGGGGGGAATTCTACGAGCAGTACTTC. Translated: CASSFQGGEFYEQYF.

The V gene is TRBV4-2, the J gene TRBJ1-2; 10 bases agree with TRBD1. CDR1 is LGHNA, CDR2 YNFKEQ, per germline. The CDR3 is 16 residues long. Unmatched junction bases numbered 10, after V lost 2 bases and J lost 7 bases. CDR3 nucleotide sequence: TGTGCCAGCAGCCAAAATATCCGGACAGGGGGGAGTGGCTACACCTTC. Its translation is CASSQNIRTGGSGYTF.

The rearrangement joins TRBV4-3 to TRBJ2-7; no clear D. V was cut by 4 bases and J by 0 bases, with 10 bases left in between. CDR3 length equals 14 residues. The germline V gene has CDR1 LGHNA and CDR2 YSLEER. In nucleotides, the CDR3 is TGCGCCAGCAGCCGGTCAGAAGGCTCCTACGAGCAGTACTTC. This encodes CASSRSEGSYEQYF.

The V gene is TRBV7-9, the J gene TRBJ2-2; D is uncertain. There are 13 residues in the CDR3. V shed 4 bases and J shed 5 bases, with 8 bases lying between them. In germline, CDR1 is SEHNR, CDR2 FQNEAQ (reference sequence). Here the CDR3 DNA reads TGTGCCAGCAGCTGGCTCCTTACCGGGGAGCTGTTTTTT. It translates to CASSWLLTGELFF.

V gene TRBV19 combines with J gene TRBJ2-7; the D call may be TRBD1 or TRBD2 (6 bases each). Trimming removed 2 bases at V and 3 bases at J, with 14 bases between. Germline V gives CDR1 LNHDA, CDR2 SQIVND (reference sequence). The CDR3 runs 15 residues. Written as DNA, the CDR3 is TGTGCCAGTAGTATAAAGGGGGGTTCCCTCTACGAGCAGTACTTC. It is translated as CASSIKGGSLYEQYF.

The chain recombines TRBV6-5 with TRBJ2-7; D is unresolved. The CDR3 loop spans 13 amino acids. Germline loops: CDR1 MNHEY, CDR2 SVGAGI. The V end was cut by 5 bases, the J end by 1 base, with 9 bases between. Here the CDR3 reads CASSTRRSYEQYF. The CDR3 coding sequence is TGTGCCAGCAGTACGAGACGATCCTACGAGCAGTACTTC.

The gene calls are TRBV28 and TRBJ1-4; D possibly corresponds to TRBD1 (6 bases). This CDR3 spans 14 amino acids. Germline CDR1 is MDHEN and CDR2 is SYDVKM. Trimming shortened V by 5 bases and J by 10 bases, and 17 bases separated the two germline ends. This CDR3 is CASSPPPPTGKLFF. CDR3 in DNA: TGTGCCAGCAGTCCACCCCCCCCGACAGGAAAACTGTTTTTT.

V gene TRBV30 combines with J gene TRBJ1-1, with 7 bases lining up with TRBD1. With 4 bases clipped from V and 5 bases from J, the junction kept 13 bases outside the gene matches. From germline, CDR1 is GTSNPN and CDR2 SVGIG (reference sequence). The CDR3 consists of 15 residues. This CDR3 is CAWTLDPRGWTEAFF. The CDR3 DNA sequence: TGTGCCTGGACTTTGGATCCCAGGGGGTGGACTGAAGCTTTCTTT.

For the CDR3, the DNA is TGTGCCAGTAGTATAGGCGTCGGGAAGAACACTGAAGCTTTCTTT. This translates into CASSIGVGKNTEAFF. This rearrangement joins TRBV19 to TRBJ1-1, with no clear D. Trimming stripped 1 base from V and 1 base from J, with 10 bases between. This CDR3 is built from 15 residues. Looked up from germline, CDR1 is LNHDA and CDR2 is SQIVND (reference sequence).

The chain combines TRBV7-6 with TRBJ2-3; no reliable D call. This CDR3 has 13 residues. Trimming removed 2 bases at V and 6 bases at J, with 9 bases between. Germline CDR1 and CDR2: SGHVS and FNYEAQ. The DNA for the CDR3 is TGTGCCAGCAGCTTATCCATCGCGGATACGCAGTATTTT. As protein: CASSLSIADTQYF.

V gene TRBV4-2 combines with J gene TRBJ1-1; D uncertain. V was clipped by 5 bases and J by 4 bases, with 20 bases between them. The CDR3 spans 16 residues. CDR1 LGHNA and CDR2 YNFKEQ come from the germline V gene. In nucleotides, the CDR3 is TGTGCCAGCAGCTTACAAGAAGAGGTTCCGATCACTGAAGCTTTCTTT. Translation: CASSLQEEVPITEAFF.

The chain combines TRBV11-2 with TRBJ2-7; D not resolved. Germline lookup yields CDR1 SGHAT and CDR2 FQNNGV. Trimming removed 1 base at V and 3 bases at J, with 10 bases between. CDR3 length equals 14 residues. The CDR3 coding sequence is TGTGCCAGCAGCTTAGCGGGCAGAATCTACGAGCAGTACTTC. It codes for CASSLAGRIYEQYF.

V and J are TRBV10-1 and TRBJ2-6, with D unclear. Germline V gene sequence: CDR1 WNHNN, CDR2 SYGVQD (reference sequence). Trimming shortened V by 10 bases and J by 4 bases, and 14 bases separated the two germline ends. The CDR3 totals 14 residues. Here the CDR3 reads CATSPAWGANVLTF. DNA for the CDR3: TGCGCCACCTCCCCGGCGTGGGGGGCCAACGTCCTGACTTTC.

The chain combines TRBV4-2 with TRBJ2-7, with D hard to call. Germline V gene lookup returns CDR1 LGHNA and CDR2 YNFKEQ. This CDR3 is 14 amino acids long. The V gene lost 5 bases and the J gene lost 6 bases, with 17 bases spanning the gap. DNA for the CDR3: TGTGCCAGCAGCTTGGGTCCTCAGGACGGCGAGCAGTACTTC. This gives the protein CASSLGPQDGEQYF.

The chain carries TRBV9 and TRBJ2-4; TRBD1 is a possible D gene (7 bases). The CDR3 has 15 residues. Trimming left V 3 bases short and J 4 bases short, with 14 bases between. Germline V gives CDR1 SGDLS, CDR2 YYNGEE. The CDR3 loop reads CASSAQQGTKNIQYF. CDR3 bases: TGTGCCAGCAGCGCCCAACAGGGGACTAAAAACATTCAGTACTTC.